This T cell receptor beta chain was identified during a study of early T cells in non-severe SARS-CoV-2 infection. Study information: Chains were unpaired, as sequencing was done on bulk RNA from unsorted whole blood. Overall study findings and caveats: Reliance on VDJdb matching favored anti-spike CD8 responses; private and CD4 specificities were missed.

V was pared by 3 bases and J by 6 bases, with 7 bases of the junction left unmatched. Germline CDR1 is MNHEY and CDR2 is SMNVEV (reference sequence). This CDR3 contains 15 residues. Individual cDNA molecules were tagged with unique molecular identifiers. TCRdb called the 5' RACE reads again in MiXCR, with one record for every CDR3 protein. The table includes some 87,000 distinct CDR3 sequences, approximately 15% detected once. At least ten counts were recorded for this clonotype. The antigen remains unidentified. The sample taken for sequencing was whole blood. The TCR sequence derives from an adult who was a healthcare worker with PCR-confirmed SARS-CoV-2 infection or an uninfected control (not recorded which). J is TRBJ1-5 and V is TRBV27; 8 bases line up with TRBD1. CDR3 nucleotide sequence: TGTGCCAGCAGTTTTCAACAGGGGGTGGGTCAGCCCCAGCATTTT. Translated: CASSFQQGVGQPQHF.